Sequencing of this TCR beta chain was carried out in a study of shared clonotypes between healthy human individuals. As for the study in general: Researchers assigned three CD4 naive, three CD4 memory, two CD8 naive and one CD8 memory plate to each donor. Study observations and caveats: Naive subsets tended to show greater estimated richness than memory subsets.

Trimming took 4 bases from V and 8 from J; bases not matched to a gene: 5. Germline V gene lookup returns CDR1 SNHLY and CDR2 FYNNEI. The CDR3 totals 13 residues. For every subset, genomic DNA was evenly distributed across several immunoSEQ plates. Study processing details: Filtering of immunoSEQ junctional sequences could not match full-length read filtering. Sequencing was performed with immunoSEQ multiplex PCR; in TCRdb, only in-frame clones are kept and a portion is missing. Clonal size and the V and J genes are those of that table, whereas D and trimming came from the DNA. Among under 1,100,000 clones listed, roughly 70% were seen once. This clone was seen just once. Antigen: not known.

This chain links TRBV2 with TRBJ2-1, with 7 bases lining up with TRBD2. Sequenced input: memory CD4+ T cells sorted from blood. The subset was: CD45RA-negative fraction. This TCR came from a young man in good health. The CDR3 nucleotides are TGTGCCAGCAGTGTCGGGGGGTTTGATGAGCAGTTCTTC. Its protein product is CASSVGGFDEQFF.